This TCR beta chain was obtained from a study of blood T cell repertoires in COVID-19. At the level of the study: COVID-19 samples collected from the United States, Italy and Spain covered acute and convalescent phases.

This clone was counted a single time. In the source study's methods: Amplification of reference gene primers was used by the study to estimate nucleated cell counts. Profiling relied on immunoSEQ multiplex PCR, and the TCRdb table lists in-frame clones only, not all of them. That table supplies the V and J calls and clone size; D and trimming were determined from the DNA. The sample has roughly 220,000 clones; 70% to 85% are singletons. V lost 4 bases, J lost 3 bases, and 17 bases lay in between. Germline loops: CDR1 SGHRS, CDR2 YFSETQ. The CDR3 is 15 amino acids. Input material: peripheral blood. The chain employs TRBV5-1 and TRBJ2-7; a weak D match, TRBD1 (7 bases). The sequence was obtained from a middle-aged woman who had recovered from COVID-19. The CDR3: CASSHSPRGDYEQYF. The DNA of the CDR3 is TGCGCCAGCAGCCACTCTCCCAGGGGGGACTACGAGCAGTACTTC.